This entry describes one TCR beta chain. Profiling relied on immunoSEQ multiplex PCR, and the TCRdb table lists in-frame clones only, not all of them. The sample has roughly 100,000 clones, less than 95% seen once. Trimming cost V 6 bases and J 3 bases; bases outside gene matches: 9. CDR1 is MDHEN, CDR2 SYDVKM, per germline. The CDR3 loop spans 16 amino acids. These data originate in a study of blood T cell repertoires in COVID-19. The chain carries TRBV28 and TRBJ1-5; 9 bases match TRBD1. The sample taken for sequencing was peripheral blood. The TCR comes from a man between 18 and 29 years old with COVID-19, enrolled during active disease. Here the CDR3 DNA reads TGTGCCAGCAGCCTTGGAGGGGACAGGGCCAATCAGCCCCAGCATTTT. Protein product: CASSLGGDRANQPQHF.